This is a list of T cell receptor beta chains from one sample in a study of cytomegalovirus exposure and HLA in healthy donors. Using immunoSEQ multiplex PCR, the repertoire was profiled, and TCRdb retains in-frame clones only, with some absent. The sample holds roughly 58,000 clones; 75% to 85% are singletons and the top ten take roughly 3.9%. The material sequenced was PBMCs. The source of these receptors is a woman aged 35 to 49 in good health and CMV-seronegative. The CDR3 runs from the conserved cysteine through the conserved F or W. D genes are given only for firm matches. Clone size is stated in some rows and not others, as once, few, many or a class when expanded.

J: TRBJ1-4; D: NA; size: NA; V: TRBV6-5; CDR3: CASSSGGGTNEKLFF; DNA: TGTGCCAGCAGTTCAGGCGGGGGGACTAATGAAAAACTGTTTTTT
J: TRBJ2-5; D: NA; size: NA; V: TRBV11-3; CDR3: CASSLAGSVGTQYF; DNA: TGTGCCAGCAGCTTAGCAGGGTCCGTTGGGACCCAGTACTTC
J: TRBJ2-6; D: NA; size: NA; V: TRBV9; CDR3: CASSKSQGSGANVLTF; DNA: TGTGCCAGCAGCAAATCACAGGGTTCTGGGGCCAACGTCCTGACTTTC
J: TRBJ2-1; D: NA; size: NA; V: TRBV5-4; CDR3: CASSFSGSSYNEQFF; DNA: TGTGCCAGCAGCTTTTCCGGGAGCTCCTACAATGAGCAGTTCTTC
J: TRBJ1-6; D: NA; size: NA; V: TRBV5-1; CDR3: CASSRLVSYNSPLHF; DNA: TGCGCCAGCAGTCGACTCGTATCCTATAATTCACCCCTCCACTTT
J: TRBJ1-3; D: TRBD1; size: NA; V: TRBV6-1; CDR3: CASSRTGAGNTIYF; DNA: TGTGCCAGCAGTCGGACAGGGGCTGGAAACACCATATATTTT
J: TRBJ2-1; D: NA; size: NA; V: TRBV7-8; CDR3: CASSPRRAGEQFF; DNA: TGTGCCAGCAGCCCTAGAAGGGCGGGAGAGCAGTTCTTC
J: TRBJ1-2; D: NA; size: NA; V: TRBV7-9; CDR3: CASSYYGAGGYTF; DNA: TGTGCCAGCAGCTATTACGGGGCGGGAGGCTACACCTTC
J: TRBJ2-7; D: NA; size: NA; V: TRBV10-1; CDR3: CASSPLGLNGTSKEQYF; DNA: TGCGCCAGCAGCCCCTTGGGGCTAAACGGGACAAGTAAAGAGCAGTACTTC
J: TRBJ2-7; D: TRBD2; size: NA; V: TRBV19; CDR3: CASSIYSGSGYEQYF; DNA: TGTGCCAGTAGTATATATAGCGGGAGTGGATACGAGCAGTACTTC
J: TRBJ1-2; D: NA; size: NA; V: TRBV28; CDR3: CASSDPGYGYTF; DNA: TGTGCCAGCAGTGACCCGGGCTATGGCTACACCTTC
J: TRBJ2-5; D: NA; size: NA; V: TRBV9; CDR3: CASSVQGGETQYF; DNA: TGTGCCAGCAGCGTTCAGGGCGGAGAGACCCAGTACTTC
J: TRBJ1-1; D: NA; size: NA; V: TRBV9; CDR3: CASSVQGSTEAFF; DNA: TGTGCCAGCAGCGTGCAGGGGTCCACTGAAGCTTTCTTT
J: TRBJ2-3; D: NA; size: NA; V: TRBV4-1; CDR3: CASSQALSGRTDTQYF; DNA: TGCGCCAGCAGCCAAGCTCTCAGCGGACGCACAGATACGCAGTATTTT
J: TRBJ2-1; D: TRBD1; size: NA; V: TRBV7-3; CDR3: CASSLTGTGRRNEQFF; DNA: TGTGCCAGCAGCTTAACCGGGACAGGGCGGAGGAATGAGCAGTTCTTC
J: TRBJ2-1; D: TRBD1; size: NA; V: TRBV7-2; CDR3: CASRLIGTGGHNEQFF; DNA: TGTGCCAGCAGGTTAATCGGGACAGGGGGGCACAATGAGCAGTTCTTC
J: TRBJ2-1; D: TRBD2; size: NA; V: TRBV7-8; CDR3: CASSYSGSRANEQFF; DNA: TGTGCCAGCAGCTATAGCGGGAGTAGGGCAAATGAGCAGTTCTTC
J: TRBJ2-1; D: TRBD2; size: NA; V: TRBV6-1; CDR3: CASSEFLAGGLGEQFF; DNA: TGTGCCAGCAGTGAATTTCTAGCGGGAGGGCTGGGTGAGCAGTTCTTC
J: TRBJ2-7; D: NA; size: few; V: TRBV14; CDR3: CASSQYLGHEQYF; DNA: TGTGCCAGCAGCCAATACCTAGGTCACGAGCAGTACTTC
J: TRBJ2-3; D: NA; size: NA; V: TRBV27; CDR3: CASSLGLATDTQYF; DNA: TGTGCCAGCAGTTTGGGGCTAGCGACAGATACGCAGTATTTT
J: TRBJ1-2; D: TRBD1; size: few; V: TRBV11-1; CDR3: CASSSSTGGGYGYTF; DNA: TGTGCCAGCAGCAGTTCCACAGGGGGCGGCTATGGCTACACCTTC
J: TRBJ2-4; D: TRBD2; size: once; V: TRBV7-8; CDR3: CASSPGLVGNIQYF; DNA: TGTGCCAGCAGCCCCGGACTAGTCGGAAACATTCAGTACTTC
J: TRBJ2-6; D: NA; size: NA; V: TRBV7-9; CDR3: CASSLVVSGSGANVLTF; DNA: TGTGCCAGCAGCTTAGTAGTATCAGGCTCTGGGGCCAACGTCCTGACTTTC
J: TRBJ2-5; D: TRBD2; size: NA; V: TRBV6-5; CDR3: CASSYVNGRETQYF; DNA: TGTGCCAGCAGTTACGTCAACGGGAGGGAGACCCAGTACTTC
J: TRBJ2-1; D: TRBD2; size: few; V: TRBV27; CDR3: CASSLIPSGTPYNEQFF; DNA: TGTGCCAGCAGTTTAATTCCTAGCGGGACCCCCTACAATGAGCAGTTCTTC
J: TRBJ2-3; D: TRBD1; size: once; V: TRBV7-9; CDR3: CASSSPRQGVFTDTQYF; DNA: TGTGCCAGCAGCTCTCCGCGACAGGGGGTTTTTACAGATACGCAGTATTTT
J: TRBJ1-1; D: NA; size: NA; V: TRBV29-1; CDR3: CSVGGSANTEAFF; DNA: TGCAGCGTTGGAGGGTCGGCGAACACTGAAGCTTTCTTT
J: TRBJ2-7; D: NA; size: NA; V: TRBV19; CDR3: CASSDTGYEQYF; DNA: TGTGCCAGTAGCGACACAGGGTACGAGCAGTACTTC
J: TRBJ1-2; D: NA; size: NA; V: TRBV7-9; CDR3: CASSMTESGYTF; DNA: TGTGCCAGCAGCATGACAGAGTCTGGCTACACCTTC
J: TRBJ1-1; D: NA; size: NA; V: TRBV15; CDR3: CATSKVGVNTEAFF; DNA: TGTGCCACCAGCAAGGTAGGGGTGAACACTGAAGCTTTCTTT
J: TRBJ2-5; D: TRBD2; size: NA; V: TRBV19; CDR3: CASSRGTSGRSETQYF; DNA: TGTGCCAGTAGTAGAGGGACTAGCGGGAGGTCAGAGACCCAGTACTTC
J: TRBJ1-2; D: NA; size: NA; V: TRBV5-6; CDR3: CASGQGNGYTF; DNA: TGTGCCAGCGGGCAGGGGAATGGCTACACCTTC
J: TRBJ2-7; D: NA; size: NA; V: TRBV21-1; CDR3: CASSKSPFSGRRSSYEQYF; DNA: TGTGCCAGCAGCAAATCGCCTTTTAGCGGGAGGAGAAGTTCCTACGAGCAGTACTTC
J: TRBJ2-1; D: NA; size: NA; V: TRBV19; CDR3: CASSSGGRRGYNEQFF; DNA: TGTGCCAGTAGCTCCGGCGGACGTCGGGGTTACAATGAGCAGTTCTTC
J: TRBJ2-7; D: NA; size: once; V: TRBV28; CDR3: CASTNADRSDPQYEQYF; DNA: TGTGCCAGCACTAACGCCGATAGGAGCGACCCCCAGTACGAGCAGTACTTC
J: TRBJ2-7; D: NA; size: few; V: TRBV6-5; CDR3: CASSYSETGTYEQYF; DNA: TGTGCCAGCAGTTACTCGGAGACTGGAACCTACGAGCAGTACTTC
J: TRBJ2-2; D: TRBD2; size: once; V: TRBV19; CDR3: CASRPGLAGGAFTGELFF; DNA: TGTGCCAGTAGACCCGGACTAGCGGGAGGCGCCTTCACCGGGGAGCTGTTTTTT
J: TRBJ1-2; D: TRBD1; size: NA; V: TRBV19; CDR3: CASNLGGQGNYGYTF; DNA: TGTGCCAGTAACCTCGGGGGACAGGGTAACTATGGCTACACCTTC
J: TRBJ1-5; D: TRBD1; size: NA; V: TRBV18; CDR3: CASSPRMTGEGRQPQHF; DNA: TGTGCCAGCTCACCACGGATGACAGGGGAGGGCCGTCAGCCCCAGCATTTT
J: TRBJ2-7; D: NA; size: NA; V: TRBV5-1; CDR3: CASSLGEAISYEQYF; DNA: TGCGCCAGCAGCCTCGGGGAGGCGATCTCCTACGAGCAGTACTTC
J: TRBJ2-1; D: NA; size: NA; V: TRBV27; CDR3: CASRTVIQGLPHYNEQFF; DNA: TGTGCCAGCAGGACCGTCATACAGGGTCTTCCCCACTACAATGAGCAGTTCTTC
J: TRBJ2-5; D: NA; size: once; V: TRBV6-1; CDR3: CASSEQGSETQYF; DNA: TGTGCCAGCAGCGAACAGGGTTCAGAGACCCAGTACTTC
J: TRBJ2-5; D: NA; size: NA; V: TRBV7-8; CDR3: CASSFSGKETQYF; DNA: TGTGCCAGCAGCTTTTCAGGGAAAGAGACCCAGTACTTC
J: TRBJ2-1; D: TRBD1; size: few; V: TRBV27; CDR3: CASSSGTDNEQFF; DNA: TGTGCCAGCAGTTCCGGGACAGACAATGAGCAGTTCTTC
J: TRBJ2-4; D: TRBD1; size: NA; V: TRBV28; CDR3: CASSLGTGLFNIQYF; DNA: TGTGCCAGCAGTTTAGGGACAGGGTTATTTAACATTCAGTACTTC
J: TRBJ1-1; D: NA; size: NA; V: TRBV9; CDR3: CASSVVQNTEAFF; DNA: TGTGCCAGCAGCGTAGTACAGAACACTGAAGCTTTCTTT
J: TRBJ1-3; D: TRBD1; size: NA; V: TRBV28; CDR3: CASSLLGDSSRAGNTIYF; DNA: TGTGCCAGCAGTTTACTTGGGGACAGCTCACGGGCTGGAAACACCATATATTTT
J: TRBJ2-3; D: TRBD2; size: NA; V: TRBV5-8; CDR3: CASSRDYYTDTQYF; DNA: TGTGCCAGCAGCCGGGACTATTACACAGATACGCAGTATTTT
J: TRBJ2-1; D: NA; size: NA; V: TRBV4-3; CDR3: CASSPHYSGPSDEQFF; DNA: TGCGCCAGCAGCCCCCACTATAGCGGCCCCTCGGATGAGCAGTTCTTC
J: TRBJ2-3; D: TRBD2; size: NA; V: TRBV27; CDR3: CASSIHRTSGPNTQYF; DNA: TGTGCCAGCAGTATCCATCGGACTAGCGGGCCGAATACGCAGTATTTT
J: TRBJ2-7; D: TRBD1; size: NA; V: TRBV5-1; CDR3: CASSPGTGNNEQYF; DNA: TGCGCCAGCAGCCCCGGGACAGGGAACAACGAGCAGTACTTC
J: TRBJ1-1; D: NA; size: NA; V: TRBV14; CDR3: CASSQQGAEAFF; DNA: TGTGCCAGCAGCCAACAGGGTGCTGAAGCTTTCTTT
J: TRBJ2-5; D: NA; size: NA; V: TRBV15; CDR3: CATSKRDWRDGGRQLETQYF; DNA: TGTGCCACCAGCAAACGGGACTGGCGGGACGGTGGACGGCAACTCGAGACCCAGTACTTC
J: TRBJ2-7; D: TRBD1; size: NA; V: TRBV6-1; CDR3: CASSDRGQGAVEQYF; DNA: TGTGCCAGCAGTGATAGGGGACAGGGGGCGGTCGAGCAGTACTTC
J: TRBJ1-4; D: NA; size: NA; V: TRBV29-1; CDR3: CSVESGNEKLFF; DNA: TGCAGCGTTGAATCGGGAAATGAAAAACTGTTTTTT